The clone carrying this TCR beta chain was seen ten or more times. Its antigen remains unknown. The authors built TCR beta libraries using iRepertoire HTBI primers and Arm-PCR of CDR3 regions. One entry per CDR3 protein results from TCRdb running MiXCR on the multiplex PCR reads. The table shows almost 350,000 distinct CDR3 sequences, with less than 20% occurring only once. These data come from a study of regulatory T cells in long-lasting Graves disease. Time point defined: persistent/refractory GD, antithyroid drugs over 5 years with positive TRAb. The TCR library used RNA extracted from PBMCs. The germline V gene encodes CDR1 SGHTA and CDR2 FQGNSA. This CDR3 comprises 17 residues. Losses at the gene ends were 6 bases for V and 6 bases for J; bases not matched to a gene: 19. Notes on the study in general: Under persistent disease, TRBV28, TRBJ1-2 and TRBJ2-5 were used preferentially.

This clonotype was obtained from a female donor with Graves disease. V gene TRBV7-2 combines with J gene TRBJ1-1; 7 bases are shared with TRBD1. The material sequenced was peripheral blood mononuclear cells (PBMCs), taken when the disease was refractory, from a patient treated with antithyroid drugs. The DNA for the CDR3 is TGTGCCAGCAGGCTACAGTCCAGACTGACAGGGCAAGCTGAAGCTTTCTTT. As protein: CASRLQSRLTGQAEAFF.